The 22 T cell receptor beta chains given below trace back to one sample, sequenced in a study of regulatory T cells in long-lasting Graves disease. Sequencing libraries for TCR beta were prepared with iRepertoire HTBI primers and Arm-PCR of CDR3 regions. MiXCR was run by TCRdb on the multiplex PCR reads, yielding one entry per CDR3 protein. This table has hundreds of thousands of distinct CDR3 sequences, 15% to 20% appearing once. Time point defined: newly diagnosed GD, antithyroid drugs for less than 3 months. Researchers made the TCR library from RNA that was extracted from PBMCs. The data were also submitted as part of a second study, on T cells in Graves' hyperthyroidism and ophthalmopathy.

This sample comprised peripheral blood mononuclear cells (PBMCs), obtained at new diagnosis, from a patient treated with antithyroid drugs. The source is a woman aged 25-40 years with Graves disease.

The chain carries TRBV7-3 and TRBJ1-2; the D is unclear. Germline values: CDR1 SGHTA, CDR2 FQGTGA. The V gene lost 5 bases and the J gene lost 6 bases, with 13 bases spanning the gap. The CDR3 contains 13 residues. The CDR3 spells CASSRSGVNGYTF. The CDR3, as DNA: TGTGCCAGCAGCCGGAGTGGGGTTAATGGCTACACCTTC.

This clonotype was counted between two and nine times. The chain joins TRBV19 to TRBJ1-1; 7 nucleotides agree with TRBD1. The V and J ends lost 5 bases and 3 bases, in that order; junction bases with no gene match: 9. The CDR3 sequence is 15 residues long. Germline assignment: CDR1 LNHDA and CDR2 SQIVND (reference sequence). CDR3 protein: CASSPTGDSYTEAFF. The CDR3 DNA reads as TGTGCCAGTAGTCCGACGGGGGACAGTTACACTGAAGCTTTCTTT.

The chain carries TRBV6-2 or TRBV6-3 and TRBJ2-1; the D gene is possibly TRBD2 (5 bases). Deletions cut 5 bases from V and 12 bases from J, with 17 bases between. Germline V gene sequence: CDR1 MNHEY, CDR2 SVGEGT. The CDR3 covers 13 residues. The CDR3 nucleotides are TGTGCCAGCAGTGAAGCGGCGCTGATCGGGCAGTTCTTC. It encodes CASSEAALIGQFF.

A few counts support this clonotype. CDR3 DNA: TGCAGCGTTGTTCATGCTGGGGCCAACGTCCTGACTTTC. Protein product: CSVVHAGANVLTF. The chain combines TRBV29-1 with TRBJ2-6; D is uncertain. The germline CDR1 and CDR2 sequences are SQVTM and ANQGSEA. Trimming cost V 4 bases and J 2 bases, with 6 bases left between them. The CDR3 spans 13 residues.

This clonotype has at least ten counts. This chain joins TRBV20-1 and TRBJ2-2; 10 positions match TRBD2. CDR3 length: 17 amino acids. Losses at the gene ends were 0 bases for V and 2 bases for J; bases not matched to a gene: 6. Per the germline V gene, CDR1 is DFQATT and CDR2 is SNEGSKA (reference sequence). The CDR3 nucleotides read TGCAGTGCTAGAGAGGCTAGCGGGAGAGTTAACACCGGGGAGCTGTTTTTT. Its translation: CSAREASGRVNTGELFF.

This clonotype was counted ten times or more. This chain joins TRBV29-1 and TRBJ1-1; 10 nucleotides agree with TRBD1. Germline V lookup: CDR1 SQVTM, CDR2 ANQGSEA. This CDR3 has 14 residues. The ends lost 4 bases at V and 3 bases at J; junction bases unmatched: 5. The CDR3 nucleotides read TGCAGCGTTGGGGGGGGACAGGGGTACACTGAAGCTTTCTTT. This encodes CSVGGGQGYTEAFF.

This clonotype was seen many times. V and J are TRBV28 and TRBJ2-4; no clear D gene. From germline, CDR1 is MDHEN and CDR2 SYDVKM. V was clipped by 10 bases and J by 0 bases, with 16 bases between them. The CDR3 runs 15 residues. CDR3 DNA: TGTGCCACCCTAGGGCATACTCTAGCCAAAAACATTCAGTACTTC. It specifies CATLGHTLAKNIQYF.

This clonotype was recorded many times. The V call is TRBV30, the J call TRBJ2-1; perhaps TRBD1 as D (6 bases). Germline CDR1 reads GTSNPN; CDR2 reads SVGIG (reference sequence). CDR3 length: 14 residues. V was shortened by 4 bases and J by 9 bases, with 19 bases between the two germline ends. CDR3 nucleotides: TGTGCCTGGAAGGACAGACCCGGGATGCGTGAGCAGTTCTTC. Its protein product is CAWKDRPGMREQFF.

This clonotype was observed a few times. This chain uses TRBV9 with TRBJ2-2; no clear D gene. Trimming stripped 4 bases from V and 7 bases from J, with 11 bases between. Germline-derived CDR1 and CDR2 are SGDLS and YYNGEE. The CDR3 extends over 13 amino acids. DNA for the CDR3: TGTGCCAGCAGCCCCTTACCCGGCGGGGAGCTGTTTTTT. Protein product: CASSPLPGGELFF.

Points on this clonotype: A read error may explain this, as a much larger clone is one base away. The chain employs TRBV7-2 and TRBJ2-7; possibly TRBD1 or TRBD2 for D (5 bases each). CDR3 size: 15 residues. Germline assignment: CDR1 SGHTA and CDR2 FQGNSA. V was clipped by 0 bases and J by 3 bases, with 12 bases between them. CDR3 sequence: CTSSLAGTRSYEQYF. The CDR3 DNA is TGTACCAGCAGCTTAGCCGGGACGCGGAGCTACGAGCAGTACTTC.

The chain employs TRBV6-1 and TRBJ1-5, with D maybe TRBD1 (5 bases). V was pared by 8 bases and J by 1 base, with 21 bases between. The CDR3 consists of 17 residues. Germline values: CDR1 MNHNS, CDR2 SASEGT. CDR3 DNA sequence: TGTGCCAGCTGCCGCGGGGCCCCGGGACTGAGCAATCAGCCCCAGCATTTT. It codes for CASCRGAPGLSNQPQHF.

This clonotype has ten or more counts. The chain has TRBV6-1 and TRBJ2-1, with 8 bases fitting TRBD2. V dropped 7 bases and J dropped 0; count of bases not matched to a gene: 11. The CDR3 consists of 17 residues. Germline V lookup: CDR1 MNHNS, CDR2 SASEGT. The CDR3 coding sequence is TGTGCCAGCACTTTAGCCCCCAGCGGGAGCTCCTACAATGAGCAGTTCTTC. This sequence encodes CASTLAPSGSSYNEQFF.

Ten or more counts support this clonotype. The chain has TRBV18 and TRBJ2-1; 9 bases align to TRBD1. This CDR3 is 16 amino acids long. J was trimmed by 2 bases and V by 4 bases; bases with no gene match: 6. CDR1 and CDR2 from the germline V gene are KGHSH and LQKENI. DNA of the CDR3: TGTGCCAGCTCACAAGGACAGGGGTTACCCTACAATGAGCAGTTCTTC. This sequence encodes CASSQGQGLPYNEQFF.

The rearrangement joins TRBV20-1 to TRBJ2-1; 12 bases map to TRBD2. Germline V CDR1 and CDR2: DFQATT, SNEGSKA (reference sequence). There are 18 residues in the CDR3. Unmatched junction bases numbered 11, after V lost 0 bases and J lost 5 bases. The CDR3 DNA reads TGCAGTGCTAGAGAGGCCGGGACTAGCGGGCGCTACGACAATGAGCAGTTCTTC. The encoded protein is CSAREAGTSGRYDNEQFF.

This clonotype was seen only a few times. The chain combines TRBV5-6 with TRBJ1-4, with a tentative D call TRBD1 (5 bases). This CDR3 spans 16 amino acids. Trimming took off 1 base at V and 0 bases at J, with 10 bases between the two ends. The V gene's germline CDR1 is SGHDT and CDR2 YYEEEE. The DNA for the CDR3 is TGTGCCAGCAGCTTGTTGACAGTTGCAACTAATGAAAAACTGTTTTTT. Translation: CASSLLTVATNEKLFF.

At least ten counts were recorded for this clonotype. The chain is built from TRBV11-2 and TRBJ2-7; 7 bases map to TRBD2. The ends lost 3 bases at V and 6 bases at J; junction bases unmatched: 11. This CDR3 region has 15 residues. Looked up from germline, CDR1 is SGHAT and CDR2 is FQNNGV. Here the CDR3 reads CASSFVGSGAGEQYF. CDR3 bases: TGTGCCAGCAGCTTCGTAGGAAGCGGGGCAGGCGAGCAGTACTTC.

In this sample, this clonotype turned up many times. V gene TRBV20-1 combines with J gene TRBJ2-7, with D unresolved. The V gene lost 0 bases and the J gene lost 0 bases, with 12 bases spanning the gap. Germline lookup yields CDR1 DFQATT and CDR2 SNEGSKA (reference sequence). The CDR3 loop spans 15 amino acids. The CDR3, as DNA: TGCAGTGCTAGAGATTTTGGACGTTACTCCTACGAGCAGTACTTC. It encodes CSARDFGRYSYEQYF.

The chain employs TRBV6-5 and TRBJ1-6, with D possibly TRBD1 on 6 matching bases. This CDR3 contains 15 residues. Germline V gene lookup returns CDR1 MNHEY and CDR2 SVGAGI. The ends were cut back, 2 bases at V and 6 bases at J, with 11 bases in the middle. For the CDR3, the DNA is TGTGCCAGCAGTTACCCGGGACAAGCTAATTCACCCCTCCACTTT. Translating gives CASSYPGQANSPLHF.

The chain is built from TRBV20-1 and TRBJ1-2, with TRBD1 matching 8 bases. CDR1 is DFQATT and CDR2 is SNEGSKA in the germline V gene (reference sequence). This CDR3 has 14 residues. V lost 5 bases to trimming and J lost 1 base; unmatched junction nucleotides: 6. The CDR3 reads CSAPRTGGNYGYTF. The CDR3 region has the DNA TGCAGTGCTCCTCGCACAGGGGGTAACTATGGCTACACCTTC.

This clonotype was detected a few times. The chain carries TRBV10-1 and TRBJ2-2; 9 bases map to TRBD2. This CDR3 contains 17 residues. The germline V gene encodes CDR1 WNHNN and CDR2 SYGVQD (reference sequence). V was pared by 4 bases and J by 5 bases, with 11 bases of the junction left unmatched. The CDR3 is CASSVRGSGSGTGELFF. DNA for the CDR3: TGCGCCAGCAGTGTCCGAGGTAGCGGGAGTGGAACCGGGGAGCTGTTTTTT.

This clonotype was seen only a few times. The chain joins TRBV10-3 to TRBJ2-1; 9 positions match TRBD1. CDR1 and CDR2 from the germline V gene are ENHRY and SYGVKD. With 5 bases clipped from V and 4 bases from J, the junction kept 3 bases outside the gene matches. The CDR3 totals 14 residues. Written as DNA, the CDR3 is TGTGCCATCAGTATAGACAGGGGGTACAATGAGCAGTTCTTC. Translation gives CAISIDRGYNEQFF.

This clonotype appeared many times. V gene TRBV30 combines with J gene TRBJ1-1; 10 bases align to TRBD1. Losses at the gene ends were 6 bases for V and 1 base for J; bases not matched to a gene: 8. This CDR3 spans 15 amino acids. Germline CDR1 is GTSNPN and CDR2 is SVGIG (reference sequence). CDR3 region: CACKGRDRGNTEAFF. In DNA form, the CDR3 reads TGTGCCTGCAAGGGCAGGGACAGGGGGAACACTGAAGCTTTCTTT.